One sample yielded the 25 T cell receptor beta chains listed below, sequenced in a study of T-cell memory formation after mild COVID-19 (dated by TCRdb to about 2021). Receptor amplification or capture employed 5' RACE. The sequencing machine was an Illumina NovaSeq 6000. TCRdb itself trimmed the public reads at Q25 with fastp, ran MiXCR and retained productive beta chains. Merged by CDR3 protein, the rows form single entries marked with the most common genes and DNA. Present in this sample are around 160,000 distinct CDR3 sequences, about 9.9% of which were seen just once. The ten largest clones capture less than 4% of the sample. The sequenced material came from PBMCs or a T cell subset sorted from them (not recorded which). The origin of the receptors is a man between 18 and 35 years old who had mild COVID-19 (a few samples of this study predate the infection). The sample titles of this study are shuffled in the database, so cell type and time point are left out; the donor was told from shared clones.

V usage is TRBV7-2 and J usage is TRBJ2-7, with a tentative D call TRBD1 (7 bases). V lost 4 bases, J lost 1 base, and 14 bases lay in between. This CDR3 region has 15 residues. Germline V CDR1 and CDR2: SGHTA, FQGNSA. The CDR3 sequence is CASSSQGGRSYEQYF. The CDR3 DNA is TGTGCCAGCAGCTCCCAGGGGGGCAGATCCTACGAGCAGTACTTC.

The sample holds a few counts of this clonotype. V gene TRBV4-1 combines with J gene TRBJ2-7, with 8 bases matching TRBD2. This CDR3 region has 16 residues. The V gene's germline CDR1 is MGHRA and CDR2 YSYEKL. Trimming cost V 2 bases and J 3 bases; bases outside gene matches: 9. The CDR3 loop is CASSQRTGGAIYEQYF. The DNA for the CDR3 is TGCGCCAGCAGCCAACGCACGGGGGGGGCGATCTACGAGCAGTACTTC.

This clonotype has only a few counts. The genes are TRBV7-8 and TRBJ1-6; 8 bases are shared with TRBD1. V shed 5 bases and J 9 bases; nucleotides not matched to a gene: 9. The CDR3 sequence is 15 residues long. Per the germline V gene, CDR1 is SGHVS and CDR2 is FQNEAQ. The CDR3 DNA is TGTGCCAGCAGCCCAGGACAGGGTGGGAGTTCACCCCTCCACTTT. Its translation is CASSPGQGGSSPLHF. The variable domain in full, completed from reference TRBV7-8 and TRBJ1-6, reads GAGVSQSPRYKVAKRGQDVALRCDPISGHVSLFWYQQALGQGPEFLTYFQNEAQLDKSGLPSDRFFAERPEGSVSTLKIQRTQQEDSAVYLCASSPGQGGSSPLHFGNGTRLTVT.

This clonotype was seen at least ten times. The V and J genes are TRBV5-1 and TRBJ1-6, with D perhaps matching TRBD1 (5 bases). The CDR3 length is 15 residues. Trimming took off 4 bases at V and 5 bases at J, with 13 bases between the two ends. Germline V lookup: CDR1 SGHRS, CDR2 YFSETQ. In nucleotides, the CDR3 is TGCGCCAGCAGCCTGAGCTCAGGGAATAATTCACCCCTCCACTTT. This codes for CASSLSSGNNSPLHF.

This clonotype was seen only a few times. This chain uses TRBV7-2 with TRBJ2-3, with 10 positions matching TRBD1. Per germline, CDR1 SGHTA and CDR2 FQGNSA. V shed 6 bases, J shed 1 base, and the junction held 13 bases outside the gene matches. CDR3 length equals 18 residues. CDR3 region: CASRLTGGEPTRTDTQYF. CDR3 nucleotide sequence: TGTGCCAGCAGGTTGACAGGGGGCGAACCGACCCGCACAGATACGCAGTATTTT.

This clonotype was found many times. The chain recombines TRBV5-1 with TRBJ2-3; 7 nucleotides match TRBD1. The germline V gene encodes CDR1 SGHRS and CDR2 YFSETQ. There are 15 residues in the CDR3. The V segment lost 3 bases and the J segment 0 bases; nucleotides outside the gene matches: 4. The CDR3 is CASSSGQESTDTQYF. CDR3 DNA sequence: TGCGCCAGCAGCTCCGGACAGGAGAGCACAGATACGCAGTATTTT. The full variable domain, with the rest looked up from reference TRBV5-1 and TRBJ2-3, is KAGVTQTPRYLIKTRGQQVTLSCSPISGHRSVSWYQQTPGQGLQFLFEYFSETQRNKGNFPGRFSGRQFSNSRSEMNVSTLELGDSALYLCASSSGQESTDTQYFGPGTRLTVL.

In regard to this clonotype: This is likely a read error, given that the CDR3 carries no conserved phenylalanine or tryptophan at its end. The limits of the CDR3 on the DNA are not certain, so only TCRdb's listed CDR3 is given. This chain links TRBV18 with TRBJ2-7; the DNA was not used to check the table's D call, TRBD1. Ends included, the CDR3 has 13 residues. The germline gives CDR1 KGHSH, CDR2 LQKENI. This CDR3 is CASSPWDRGYSYL.

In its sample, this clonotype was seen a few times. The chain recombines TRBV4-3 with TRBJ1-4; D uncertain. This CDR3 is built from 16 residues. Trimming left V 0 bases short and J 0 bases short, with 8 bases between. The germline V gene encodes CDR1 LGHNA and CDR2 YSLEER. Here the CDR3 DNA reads TGCGCCAGCAGCCAAGATCGGGCCGCAACTAATGAAAAACTGTTTTTT. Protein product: CASSQDRAATNEKLFF.

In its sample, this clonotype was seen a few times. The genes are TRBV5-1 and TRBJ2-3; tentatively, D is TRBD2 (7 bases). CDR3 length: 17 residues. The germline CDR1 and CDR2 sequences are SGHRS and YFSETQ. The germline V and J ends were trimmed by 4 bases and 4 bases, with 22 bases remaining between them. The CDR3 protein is CASSLSLMGGPADTQYF. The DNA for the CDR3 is TGCGCCAGCAGCCTATCTTTGATGGGGGGGCCGGCAGATACGCAGTATTTT.

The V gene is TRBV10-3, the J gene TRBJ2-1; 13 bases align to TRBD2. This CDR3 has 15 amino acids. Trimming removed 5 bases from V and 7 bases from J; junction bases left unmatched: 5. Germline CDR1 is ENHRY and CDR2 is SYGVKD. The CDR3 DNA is TGTGCCATCAGTCGGACTAGCGGGGGAGATAATGAGCAGTTCTTC. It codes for CAISRTSGGDNEQFF.

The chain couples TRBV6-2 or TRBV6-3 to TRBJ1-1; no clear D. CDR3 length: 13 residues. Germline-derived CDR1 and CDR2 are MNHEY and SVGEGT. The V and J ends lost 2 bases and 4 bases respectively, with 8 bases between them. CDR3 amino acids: CASSYGRVTEAFF. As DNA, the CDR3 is TGTGCCAGCAGTTACGGAAGAGTCACTGAAGCTTTCTTT.

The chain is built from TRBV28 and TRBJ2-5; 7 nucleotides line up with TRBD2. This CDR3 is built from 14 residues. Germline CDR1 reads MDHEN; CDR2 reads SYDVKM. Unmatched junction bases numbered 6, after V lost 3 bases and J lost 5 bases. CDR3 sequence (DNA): TGTGCCAGCAGTTTGGCGGGGGTGGTGGAGACCCAGTACTTC. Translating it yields CASSLAGVVETQYF.

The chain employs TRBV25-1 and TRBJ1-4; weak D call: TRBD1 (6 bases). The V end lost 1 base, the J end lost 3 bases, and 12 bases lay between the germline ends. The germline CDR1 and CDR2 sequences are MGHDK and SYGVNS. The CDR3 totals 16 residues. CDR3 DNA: TGTGCCAGCAGTGAATTTGAGGGGACATCTAATGAAAAACTGTTTTTT. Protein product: CASSEFEGTSNEKLFF.

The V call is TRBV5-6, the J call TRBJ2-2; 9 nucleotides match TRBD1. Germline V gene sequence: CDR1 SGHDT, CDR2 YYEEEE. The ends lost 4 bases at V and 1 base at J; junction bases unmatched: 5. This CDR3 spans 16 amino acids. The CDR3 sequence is CASSPQGQGNTGELFF. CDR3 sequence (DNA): TGTGCCAGCAGCCCCCAGGGACAGGGGAACACCGGGGAGCTGTTTTTT. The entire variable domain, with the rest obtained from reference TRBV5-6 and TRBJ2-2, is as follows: DAGVTQSPTHLIKTRGQQVTLRCSPKSGHDTVSWYQQALGQGPQFIFQYYEEEERQRGNFPDRFSGHQFPNYSSELNVNALLLGDSALYLCASSPQGQGNTGELFFGEGSRLTVL.

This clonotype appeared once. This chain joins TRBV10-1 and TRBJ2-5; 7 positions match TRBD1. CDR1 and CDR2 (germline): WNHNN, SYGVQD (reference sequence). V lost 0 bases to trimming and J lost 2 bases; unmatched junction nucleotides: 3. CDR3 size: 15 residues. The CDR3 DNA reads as TGCGCCAGCAGTGAGTCCGGGACAGAGCAAGAGACCCAGTACTTC. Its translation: CASSESGTEQETQYF.

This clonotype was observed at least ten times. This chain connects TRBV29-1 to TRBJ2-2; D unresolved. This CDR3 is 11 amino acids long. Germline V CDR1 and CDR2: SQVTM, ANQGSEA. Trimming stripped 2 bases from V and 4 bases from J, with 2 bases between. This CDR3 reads CSVETTGELFF. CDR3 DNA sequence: TGCAGCGTTGAAACCACCGGGGAGCTGTTTTTT.

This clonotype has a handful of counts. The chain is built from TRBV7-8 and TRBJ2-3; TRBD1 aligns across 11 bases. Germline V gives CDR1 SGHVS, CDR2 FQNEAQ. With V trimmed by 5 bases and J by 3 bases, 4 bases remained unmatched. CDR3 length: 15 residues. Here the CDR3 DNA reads TGTGCCAGCAGCCAGGACAGGGGGCGTACAGATACGCAGTATTTT. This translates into CASSQDRGRTDTQYF.

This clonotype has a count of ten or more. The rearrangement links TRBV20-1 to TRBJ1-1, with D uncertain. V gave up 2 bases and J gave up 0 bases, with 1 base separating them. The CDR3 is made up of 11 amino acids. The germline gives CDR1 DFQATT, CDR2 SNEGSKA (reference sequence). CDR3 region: CSARMNTEAFF. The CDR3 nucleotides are TGCAGTGCTAGAATGAACACTGAAGCTTTCTTT.

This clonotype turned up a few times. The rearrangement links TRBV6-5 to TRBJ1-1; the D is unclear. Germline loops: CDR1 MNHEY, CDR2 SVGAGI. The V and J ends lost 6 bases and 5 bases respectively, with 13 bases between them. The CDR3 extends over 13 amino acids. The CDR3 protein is CASSRTRGTEAFF. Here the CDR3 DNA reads TGTGCCAGCAGCCGCACCCGTGGGACTGAAGCTTTCTTT.

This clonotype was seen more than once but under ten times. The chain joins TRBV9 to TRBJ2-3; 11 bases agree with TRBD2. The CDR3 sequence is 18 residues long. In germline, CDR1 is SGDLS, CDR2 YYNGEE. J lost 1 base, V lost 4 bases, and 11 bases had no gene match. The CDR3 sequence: CASSLTQTSGAGTDTQYF. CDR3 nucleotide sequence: TGTGCCAGCAGCCTAACTCAGACTAGCGGGGCGGGCACAGATACGCAGTATTTT.

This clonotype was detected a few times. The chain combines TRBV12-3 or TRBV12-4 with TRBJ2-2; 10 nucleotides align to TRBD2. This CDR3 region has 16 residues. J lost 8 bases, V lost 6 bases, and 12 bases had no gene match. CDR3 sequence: CASSPNGLAVGGELFF. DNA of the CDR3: TGTGCCAGCAGCCCTAATGGACTAGCGGTAGGGGGGGAGCTGTTTTTT.

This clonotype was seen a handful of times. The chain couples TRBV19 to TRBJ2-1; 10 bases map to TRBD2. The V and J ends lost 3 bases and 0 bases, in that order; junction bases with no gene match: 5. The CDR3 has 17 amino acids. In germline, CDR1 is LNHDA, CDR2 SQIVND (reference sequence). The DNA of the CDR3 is TGTGCCAGTAGTATTAGCGGGGGGCGAGCCTCCTACAATGAGCAGTTCTTC. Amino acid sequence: CASSISGGRASYNEQFF.

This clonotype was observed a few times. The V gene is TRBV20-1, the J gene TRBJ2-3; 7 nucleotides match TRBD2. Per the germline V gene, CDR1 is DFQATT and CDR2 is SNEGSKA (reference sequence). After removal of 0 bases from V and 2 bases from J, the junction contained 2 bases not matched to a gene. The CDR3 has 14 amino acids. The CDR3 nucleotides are TGCAGTGCTAGAGAGCTAGCGGTCACAGATACGCAGTATTTT. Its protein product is CSARELAVTDTQYF.

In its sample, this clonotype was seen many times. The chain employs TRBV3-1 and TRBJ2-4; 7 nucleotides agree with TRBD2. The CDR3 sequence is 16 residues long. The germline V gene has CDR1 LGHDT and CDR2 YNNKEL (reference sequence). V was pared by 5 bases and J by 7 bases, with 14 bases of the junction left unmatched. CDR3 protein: CASSGRDRGGWNIQYF. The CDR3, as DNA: TGTGCCAGCAGCGGTCGGGACCGCGGGGGATGGAACATTCAGTACTTC.

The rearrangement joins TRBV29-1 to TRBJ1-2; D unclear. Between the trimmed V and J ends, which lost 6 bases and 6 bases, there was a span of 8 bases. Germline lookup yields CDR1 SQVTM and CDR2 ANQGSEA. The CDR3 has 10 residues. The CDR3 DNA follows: TGCAGCGTGGGTGGGGATGGCTACACCTTC. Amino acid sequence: CSVGGDGYTF. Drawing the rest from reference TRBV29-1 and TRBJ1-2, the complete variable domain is SAVISQKPSRDICQRGTSLTIQCQVDSQVTMMFWYRQQPGQSLTLIATANQGSEATYESGFVIDKFPISRPNLTFSTLTVSNMSPEDSSIYLCSVGGDGYTFGSGTRLTVV.